This section outlines one T cell receptor (beta chain) sequence together with its context. This entry comes from a study of blood T cell repertoires in COVID-19. Here immunoSEQ multiplex PCR was the method, and the copy in TCRdb shows in-frame clones only, minus some. The sample holds about 250,000 clones, more than 65% seen once. Germline values: CDR1 SGDLS, CDR2 YYNGEE. V was clipped by 5 bases and J by 9 bases; unmatched bases: 12. This CDR3 spans 16 amino acids. The receptor was derived from a woman aged 40 to 50 with active or convalescent COVID-19. Sequenced sample: peripheral blood. The V gene is TRBV9, the J gene TRBJ2-1; 12 bases align to TRBD2. The CDR3 nucleotides are TGTGCCAGCAGTGTTAGGACTAGCGGGGTAGGGTTTGAGCAGTTCTTC. It specifies CASSVRTSGVGFEQFF.